The 5 T cell receptor beta chains presented below share a single source sample, sequenced in a study of PD-L1 blockade in urothelial cancer. Sample time point: pretreatment peripheral blood. The repertoire was sequenced with immunoSEQ multiplex PCR; TCRdb's copy has only in-frame clones and lacks some. The table records roughly 91,000 clones, approximately 81% of them present only once. This sample comprised PBMCs, obtained around atezolizumab (anti-PD-L1) treatment. The receptors come from a man aged 55 to 70 with urothelial cancer.

V is TRBV27 and J is TRBJ1-1; D gene unclear. The CDR3 spans 15 residues. Trimming took off 2 bases at V and 5 bases at J, with 15 bases between the two ends. Germline V gene sequence: CDR1 MNHEY, CDR2 SMNVEV (reference sequence). The CDR3 coding sequence is TGTGCCAGCAGTTTAGTGGCCCCTAGGTCGACTGAAGCTTTCTTT. Translated: CASSLVAPRSTEAFF.

This clone was counted between two and nine times. The rearrangement joins TRBV7-9 to TRBJ2-7; D is unclear. Germline CDR1 reads SEHNR; CDR2 reads FQNEAQ (reference sequence). Trimming removed 5 bases at V and 6 bases at J, with 17 bases between. CDR3 length: 14 residues. The CDR3 loop is CASSLLTVGREQYF. CDR3 coding DNA: TGTGCCAGCAGCCTACTTACGGTTGGGCGCGAGCAGTACTTC.

The rearrangement links TRBV11-2 to TRBJ2-5, with 8 positions matching TRBD2. The germline V gene encodes CDR1 SGHAT and CDR2 FQNNGV. Trimming removed 3 bases from V and 5 bases from J; junction bases left unmatched: 17. CDR3 length: 18 amino acids. The CDR3 loop is CASSFTGRQAGDLETQYF. The CDR3 DNA reads TGTGCCAGCAGCTTTACCGGTCGTCAAGCGGGGGACTTGGAGACCCAGTACTTC.

The gene calls are TRBV5-1 and TRBJ2-5; TRBD2 agrees at 15 bases. The junction had 9 bases not matched to a gene; V was cut back by 4 bases and J by 2 bases. The germline CDR1 and CDR2 sequences are SGHRS and YFSETQ. The CDR3 is 18 amino acids. In DNA, the CDR3 is TGCGCCAGCAGCCCAGGGACTAGCGGGAGGTTTGGACAAGAGACCCAGTACTTC. Amino acids: CASSPGTSGRFGQETQYF.

The chain joins TRBV4-2 to TRBJ2-5; 7 bases agree with TRBD2. Trimming at V came to 1 base and at J to 4 bases, leaving 0 bases not matched to a gene. CDR1 LGHNA and CDR2 YNFKEQ come from the germline V gene. The CDR3 contains 13 residues. The CDR3 coding sequence is TGTGCCAGCAGCCAAGCGGGAGGAGAGACCCAGTACTTC. This translates into CASSQAGGETQYF.